These 22 T cell receptor beta chains originate from one sample sequenced in a study of T cells after yellow fever vaccination. TCRdb reanalysed the 5' RACE reads using MiXCR and keeps one entry per CDR3 protein. The data contain about 630,000 distinct CDR3 sequences, 9% to 15% of them singletons. The specimen was PBMCs, collected on the day of the yellow fever booster vaccination. These receptor sequences come from a man aged 30-40 years who received the YFV17D yellow fever vaccine.

The CDR3 loop is CATRRAGTGELFF. For the CDR3, the DNA is TGTGCCACCCGGAGGGCCGGCACCGGGGAGCTGTTTTTT. The gene calls are TRBV15 and TRBJ2-2; D perhaps matches TRBD2 (6 bases). CDR1 is LNHNV, CDR2 YYDKDF, per germline (reference sequence). Trimming shortened V by 8 bases and J by 4 bases, and 11 bases separated the two germline ends. The CDR3 consists of 13 residues.

This clonotype showed up just a few times. The V gene is TRBV10-3, the J gene TRBJ2-3; 10 bases map to TRBD2. The CDR3 consists of 20 residues. Losses at the gene ends were 0 bases for V and 0 bases for J; bases not matched to a gene: 12. Germline V gene sequence: CDR1 ENHRY, CDR2 SYGVKD. The CDR3 region is CAISESTRSGRHSSTDTQYF. The CDR3 DNA sequence: TGTGCCATCAGTGAGTCGACTCGTAGCGGGAGGCACTCTAGCACAGATACGCAGTATTTT.

This chain uses TRBV6-2 or TRBV6-3 with TRBJ1-1, with 8 bases aligning to TRBD1. V gave up 2 bases and J gave up 6 bases; unmatched junction bases: 8. The CDR3 sequence is 15 residues long. The germline V gene has CDR1 MNHEY and CDR2 SVGEGT. CDR3 loop: CASSYDRGEIPEAFF. Written as DNA, the CDR3 is TGTGCCAGCAGTTACGACAGGGGAGAGATCCCTGAAGCTTTCTTT.

This clonotype has just a few counts. The chain combines TRBV7-9 with TRBJ2-5; TRBD1 aligns across 9 bases. The V gene's germline CDR1 is SEHNR and CDR2 FQNEAQ (reference sequence). V lost 6 bases, J lost 5 bases, and 7 bases stayed unmatched. The CDR3 extends over 14 amino acids. The CDR3 coding sequence is TGTGCCAGCAGGCACACAGGGGGCGCCGAGACCCAGTACTTC. This encodes CASRHTGGAETQYF.

This clonotype was observed at least ten times. The genes are TRBV29-1 and TRBJ1-2; D is unresolved. This CDR3 contains 11 residues. Per germline, CDR1 SQVTM and CDR2 ANQGSEA. V was pared by 7 bases and J by 4 bases, with 10 bases between. The CDR3 bases are TGCAGCGCGGGCAGGAGCTATGGCTACACCTTC. Protein: CSAGRSYGYTF. Filled out from reference TRBV29-1 and TRBJ1-2, the complete variable domain reads SAVISQKPSRDICQRGTSLTIQCQVDSQVTMMFWYRQQPGQSLTLIATANQGSEATYESGFVIDKFPISRPNLTFSTLTVSNMSPEDSSIYLCSAGRSYGYTFGSGTRLTVV.

This rearrangement joins TRBV6-5 to TRBJ2-1; TRBD2 matches at 10 bases. Germline CDR1 and CDR2: MNHEY and SVGAGI. CDR3 length equals 19 residues. Trimming cost V 0 bases and J 9 bases; bases outside gene matches: 17. CDR3 DNA: TGTGCCAGCAGTTACTCAGGTTTTAGTTCGCTAGCGGGAGTACCTGAGCAGTTCTTC. Translating gives CASSYSGFSSLAGVPEQFF.

This chain joins TRBV9 and TRBJ2-1; D is unclear. The CDR3 runs 11 residues. Trimming took off 2 bases at V and 8 bases at J, with 5 bases between the two ends. The germline CDR1 and CDR2 sequences are SGDLS and YYNGEE. CDR3 in amino acids: CASSVTDEQFF. CDR3 DNA: TGTGCCAGCAGCGTGACTGATGAGCAGTTCTTC.

This clonotype appeared a few times. Here the CDR3 DNA reads TGTGCCAGCGGGATTCTGGAAAACTATGGCTACACCTTC. Translation: CASGILENYGYTF. This rearrangement joins TRBV28 to TRBJ1-2; D is unresolved. This CDR3 comprises 13 residues. With 8 bases removed from V and 2 bases from J, the gap between germline ends came to 12 bases. Looked up from germline, CDR1 is MDHEN and CDR2 is SYDVKM.

The rearrangement uses TRBV5-6 and TRBJ1-5; weak D call: TRBD1 (6 bases). With 5 bases removed from V and 5 bases from J, the gap between germline ends came to 14 bases. CDR3 size: 14 residues. Germline assignment: CDR1 SGHDT and CDR2 YYEEEE. The CDR3 DNA follows: TGTGCCAGCAGTGAGGTGGGGGCAGATCAGCCCCAGCATTTT. Its protein product is CASSEVGADQPQHF.

This clonotype was seen repeatedly, ten times or more. This sequence joins TRBV7-2 and TRBJ1-3; D may be TRBD1 (5 bases). The V end lost 5 bases, the J end lost 4 bases, and 12 bases lay between the germline ends. The CDR3 is 14 residues long. Germline CDR1 SGHTA, CDR2 FQGNSA. The CDR3 sequence: CASSRGGTGNTIYF. The DNA of the CDR3 is TGTGCCAGCAGCCGAGGAGGGACCGGAAACACCATATATTTT.

This clonotype was counted only a few times. V usage is TRBV27 and J usage is TRBJ2-4; D is uncertain. V lost 3 bases and J lost 3, with 12 bases in between. CDR1 and CDR2 (germline): MNHEY, SMNVEV (reference sequence). The CDR3 consists of 15 residues. The CDR3 protein is CASSFSASLKNIQYF. CDR3 in DNA: TGTGCCAGCAGTTTCAGCGCCAGCCTCAAAAACATTCAGTACTTC.

This clonotype was found many times. The V gene is TRBV5-1, the J gene TRBJ2-7; 10 nucleotides agree with TRBD2. V lost 3 bases and J lost 0; bases outside the gene matches: 3. The germline V gene encodes CDR1 SGHRS and CDR2 YFSETQ. The CDR3 contains 15 residues. CDR3 in amino acids: CASSSLAGDSYEQYF. DNA of the CDR3: TGCGCCAGCAGCTCCCTAGCGGGAGACTCCTACGAGCAGTACTTC.

This clonotype was observed a few times. V is TRBV28 and J is TRBJ2-7, with TRBD2 identical over 7 bases. CDR1 is MDHEN and CDR2 is SYDVKM in the germline V gene. This CDR3 has 17 residues. V trimming: 5 bases; J trimming: 2 bases; junction bases outside the gene matches: 15. The CDR3 loop reads CASSGPPALAVTYEQYF. The CDR3 DNA reads as TGTGCCAGCAGTGGCCCCCCCGCGCTAGCGGTAACCTACGAGCAGTACTTC.

The chain joins TRBV20-1 to TRBJ1-6; 8 bases line up with TRBD1. V was pared by 6 bases and J by 9 bases, with 7 bases of the junction left unmatched. Germline values: CDR1 DFQATT, CDR2 SNEGSKA (reference sequence). The CDR3 runs 13 residues. CDR3 nucleotide sequence: TGCAGTGCCATTAAGGACAGGGTTTCACCCCTCCACTTT. Its protein product is CSAIKDRVSPLHF.

In this sample, this clonotype turned up many times. V is TRBV15 and J is TRBJ2-7; D gene uncertain. Germline V gene lookup returns CDR1 LNHNV and CDR2 YYDKDF (reference sequence). CDR3 size: 15 residues. Trimming shortened V by 0 bases and J by 2 bases, and 11 bases separated the two germline ends. Written as DNA, the CDR3 is TGTGCCACCAGCAGAGATCTCCAGCCAGCCTACGAGCAGTACTTC. It specifies CATSRDLQPAYEQYF.

The chain uses TRBV6-5 and TRBJ1-3, with a weak D call TRBD1 (5 bases). The V end lost 0 bases, the J end lost 0 bases, and 12 bases lay between the germline ends. The CDR3 spans 17 residues. Germline values: CDR1 MNHEY, CDR2 SVGAGI. In nucleotides, the CDR3 is TGTGCCAGCAGTTACTCCGGAGGGGTCCACTCTGGAAACACCATATATTTT. Translating it yields CASSYSGGVHSGNTIYF.

This sequence joins TRBV6-2 or TRBV6-3 and TRBJ2-7, with a possible D match to TRBD2 (6 bases). The CDR3 covers 13 residues. Trimming removed 7 bases from V and 5 bases from J, with 15 bases in between. CDR1 MNHEY and CDR2 SVGEGT come from the germline V gene. CDR3 sequence: CASKRVGEDEQYF. For the CDR3, the DNA is TGTGCCAGCAAGCGGGTAGGGGAGGACGAGCAGTACTTC.

V gene TRBV12-3 or TRBV12-4 combines with J gene TRBJ1-2; D is perhaps TRBD1 (5 bases). There are 13 residues in the CDR3. Trimming removed 7 bases from V and 2 bases from J, with 11 bases in between. CDR3 sequence (DNA): TGTGCCAGCAAACTCGACAGCAACTATGGCTACACCTTC. It codes for CASKLDSNYGYTF.

V usage is TRBV12-3 or TRBV12-4 and J usage is TRBJ2-7; D is perhaps TRBD1 or TRBD2 (5 bases each). The ends were cut back, 6 bases at V and 5 bases at J, with 23 bases in the middle. The CDR3 is 16 residues long. The DNA for the CDR3 is TGTGCCAGCAGAGCCTCTACAGGACTCCCCAAGGACGAGCAGTACTTC. It yields the protein CASRASTGLPKDEQYF.

In DNA, the CDR3 is TGTGCCAGCAGCGTACGGGATGAGGAGACCCAGTACTTC. Amino acids: CASSVRDEETQYF. The chain joins TRBV9 to TRBJ2-5; D perhaps matches TRBD2 (5 bases). The CDR3 has 13 residues. CDR1 SGDLS and CDR2 YYNGEE come from the germline V gene. Trimming cost V 1 base and J 5 bases, with 9 bases left between them.

The chain has TRBV7-9 and TRBJ2-2; no clear D. Germline V gene sequence: CDR1 SEHNR, CDR2 FQNEAQ (reference sequence). The CDR3 spans 14 residues. The germline V and J ends were trimmed by 6 bases and 5 bases, with 13 bases remaining between them. The CDR3 protein is CASSLPMRTGELFF. In DNA form, the CDR3 reads TGTGCCAGCAGTTTGCCGATGAGGACCGGGGAGCTGTTTTTT. Complete variable domain (other parts from reference TRBV7-9 and TRBJ2-2): DTGVSQNPRHKITKRGQNVTFRCDPISEHNRLYWYRQTLGQGPEFLTYFQNEAQLEKSRLLSDRFSAERPKGSFSTLEIQRTEQGDSAMYLCASSLPMRTGELFFGEGSRLTVL.

The V and J genes are TRBV5-1 and TRBJ2-1; 12 nucleotides align to TRBD2. The CDR3 covers 17 residues. J lost 8 bases, V lost 4 bases, and 13 bases had no gene match. Germline V gene lookup returns CDR1 SGHRS and CDR2 YFSETQ. For the CDR3, the DNA is TGCGCCAGCAGCCGCATGACCGGGACTAGCGGGCACGATGAGCAGTTCTTC. Translated: CASSRMTGTSGHDEQFF.